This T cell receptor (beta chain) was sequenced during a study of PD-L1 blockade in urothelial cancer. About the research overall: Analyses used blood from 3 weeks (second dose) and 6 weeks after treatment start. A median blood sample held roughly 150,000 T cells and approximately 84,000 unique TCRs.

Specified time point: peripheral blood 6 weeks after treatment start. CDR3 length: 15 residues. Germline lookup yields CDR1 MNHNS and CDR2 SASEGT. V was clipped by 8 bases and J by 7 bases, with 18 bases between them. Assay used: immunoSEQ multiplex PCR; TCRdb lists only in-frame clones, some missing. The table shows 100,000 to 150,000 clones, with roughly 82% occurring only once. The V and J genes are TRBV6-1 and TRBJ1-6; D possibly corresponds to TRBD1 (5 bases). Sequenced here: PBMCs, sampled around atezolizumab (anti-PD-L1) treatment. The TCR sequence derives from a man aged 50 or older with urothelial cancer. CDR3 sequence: CASRGEFGGNSPLHF. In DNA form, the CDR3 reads TGTGCCAGCCGGGGAGAGTTTGGGGGGAATTCACCCCTCCACTTT.